This T cell receptor beta chain is from a study of tumor-infiltrating lymphocytes in primary liver carcinoma. On the study more broadly: The patients, men and women alike, were aged 30 to 69 years.

Broader study findings: When set against blood, tumors had a significantly higher top-250-clone fraction (p = 0.039).

About this clonotype itself: As yet, its antigen is unknown.

Blood RNA originated from unsorted whole blood, with germline DNA additionally extracted. Patients carried chronic HBV infection without prior treatment. Looked up from germline, CDR1 is SGHAT and CDR2 is FQDESV (reference sequence). Trimming at V came to 9 bases and at J to 4 bases, leaving 11 bases not matched to a gene. There are 16 residues in the CDR3. Total RNA (around 500 ng) served as template for TCR beta cDNA synthesis primed by a constant-region primer. Slightly modified ARM-PCR served as the procedure for the TCR beta libraries. These libraries came from three rounds of nested multiplex PCR. The first two PCR rounds used TRBV1-TRBV30 primers with a Cbeta primer, roughly 10 cycles each. A single record per CDR3 protein comes from TCRdb applying MiXCR to the multiplex PCR reads. This table holds about 350,000 distinct CDR3 sequences, less than 65% found once.

The receptor was isolated from a man between 40 and 49 years old with primary liver carcinoma and hepatitis B virus infection. Sequenced sample: peripheral blood. This sequence joins TRBV11-1 and TRBJ2-3; 12 nucleotides align to TRBD2. CDR3 residues: CARSLSGLAGADTQYF. The CDR3 region has the DNA TGTGCCAGGAGCCTCTCGGGACTAGCGGGTGCAGATACGCAGTATTTT.